These 20 T cell receptor beta chains were sequenced from one sample in a study of cytomegalovirus exposure and HLA in healthy donors. PCR primers comprised 60 Vbeta and 13 Jbeta primers. TCRdb's table, derived via immunoSEQ multiplex PCR, lists solely in-frame clones and lacks some. The sample holds roughly 110,000 clones, around three quarters seen once. The sample comprised PBMCs. The receptors originated from a woman between 50 and 59 years old in good health and CMV-seropositive.

The chain employs TRBV18 and TRBJ1-1, with TRBD1 identical over 7 bases. Per the germline V gene, CDR1 is KGHSH and CDR2 is LQKENI. The J segment lost 2 bases and the V segment lost 8 bases, leaving 11 bases of the junction unmatched. CDR3 length equals 15 residues. CDR3 sequence: CASPSPGQSNTEAFF. The DNA for the CDR3 is TGTGCCAGCCCATCCCCGGGACAGAGTAACACTGAAGCTTTCTTT.

V is TRBV6-5 and J is TRBJ1-2; 7 nucleotides align to TRBD1. Germline CDR1 is MNHEY and CDR2 is SVGAGI. The CDR3 totals 16 residues. The junction had 10 bases not matched to a gene; V was cut back by 2 bases and J by 4 bases. The CDR3 protein is CASSYRPGRGPYGYTF. Here the CDR3 DNA reads TGTGCCAGCAGTTACCGACCCGGGAGGGGGCCCTATGGCTACACCTTC.

V and J are TRBV6-5 and TRBJ2-5; D is undetermined. V lost 0 bases, J lost 5 bases, and 13 bases lay in between. The germline V gene encodes CDR1 MNHEY and CDR2 SVGAGI. The CDR3 has 15 amino acids. CDR3: CASSYSIGSTETQYF. The CDR3 region has the DNA TGTGCCAGCAGTTACTCGATAGGTAGCACCGAGACCCAGTACTTC.

The chain recombines TRBV6-5 with TRBJ2-1; 9 bases agree with TRBD2. The V and J ends lost 2 bases and 4 bases, in that order; junction bases with no gene match: 3. The CDR3 sequence is 15 residues long. The germline V gene encodes CDR1 MNHEY and CDR2 SVGAGI. CDR3: CASSYKAGGYNEQFF. The CDR3 DNA sequence: TGTGCCAGCAGTTACAAAGCGGGGGGATACAATGAGCAGTTCTTC.

The gene calls are TRBV19 and TRBJ2-1; D gene ambiguous. The CDR3 is 14 amino acids. Trimming removed 5 bases at V and 3 bases at J, with 11 bases between. The germline CDR1 and CDR2 sequences are LNHDA and SQIVND (reference sequence). DNA for the CDR3: TGTGCCAGTAGTGTTGACACCTACTACAATGAGCAGTTCTTC. It encodes CASSVDTYYNEQFF.

This clone was detected a few times. The chain uses TRBV4-1 and TRBJ1-2; 7 bases match TRBD1. The CDR3 consists of 15 residues. Germline lookup yields CDR1 MGHRA and CDR2 YSYEKL. V was pared by 0 bases and J by 7 bases, with 8 bases of the junction left unmatched. This CDR3 is CASSQDLGAGGGYTF. The DNA for the CDR3 is TGCGCCAGCAGCCAAGATCTAGGGGCAGGGGGTGGCTACACCTTC.

This clone appeared a few times. The sample holds other DNA sequences that translate to the same CDR3. V usage is TRBV10-3 and J usage is TRBJ1-1, with a possible D match to TRBD1 (6 bases). CDR3 length: 11 amino acids. Trimming shortened V by 8 bases and J by 4 bases, and 8 bases separated the two germline ends. The germline gives CDR1 ENHRY, CDR2 SYGVKD. The CDR3 coding sequence is TGTGCCATCTCGACAGGCACTGAAGCTTTCTTT. Protein product: CAISTGTEAFF.

This clone appeared a few times. The chain joins TRBV5-1 to TRBJ2-1; 7 bases are a match to TRBD2. V trimming: 1 base; J trimming: 6 bases; junction bases outside the gene matches: 7. Germline lookup yields CDR1 SGHRS and CDR2 YFSETQ. The CDR3 contains 15 residues. In DNA, the CDR3 is TGCGCCAGCAGCTTGTGGGGGGGTCTGGGCAATGAGCAGTTCTTC. Its protein product is CASSLWGGLGNEQFF. Full variable domain (outside the CDR3, taken from reference TRBV5-1 and TRBJ2-1): KAGVTQTPRYLIKTRGQQVTLSCSPISGHRSVSWYQQTPGQGLQFLFEYFSETQRNKGNFPGRFSGRQFSNSRSEMNVSTLELGDSALYLCASSLWGGLGNEQFFGPGTRLTVL.

The CDR3, as DNA: TGTGCCTCGAAAAAACGGACAGACTACAATGAGCAGTTCTTC. This translates into CASKKRTDYNEQFF. This chain links TRBV30 with TRBJ2-1, with D possibly matching TRBD1 (6 bases). The V end was cut by 7 bases, the J end by 3 bases, with 16 bases between. This CDR3 comprises 14 residues. Per the germline V gene, CDR1 is GTSNPN and CDR2 is SVGIG (reference sequence).

This clone was recorded only once. The rearrangement links TRBV5-4 to TRBJ1-1; TRBD1 matches at 12 bases. Germline V gives CDR1 SGHNT, CDR2 YYREEE (reference sequence). The CDR3 length is 16 residues. Trimming cost V 4 bases and J 4 bases; bases outside gene matches: 8. CDR3 protein: CASSPGGTGGITEAFF. The CDR3 bases are TGTGCCAGCAGCCCTGGAGGGACAGGGGGCATCACTGAAGCTTTCTTT.

The chain joins TRBV10-3 to TRBJ1-1, with 7 positions matching TRBD1. This CDR3 contains 14 residues. Losses at the gene ends were 3 bases for V and 2 bases for J; bases not matched to a gene: 3. Germline V CDR1 and CDR2: ENHRY, SYGVKD. The CDR3 sequence: CAISEGGTNTEAFF. The DNA for the CDR3 is TGTGCCATCAGTGAAGGGGGCACCAACACTGAAGCTTTCTTT.

The chain uses TRBV10-3 and TRBJ1-6; D may be TRBD1 (6 bases). CDR3 size: 13 residues. Between the trimmed V and J ends, which lost 10 bases and 7 bases, there was a span of 14 bases. From germline, CDR1 is ENHRY and CDR2 SYGVKD. The CDR3 DNA reads as TGTGCCACCCACAGGGATAGGAATTCACCCCTCCACTTT. This codes for CATHRDRNSPLHF.

The rearrangement uses TRBV7-2 and TRBJ1-4, with D possibly being TRBD1 (6 bases). Germline V gene data show CDR1 as SGHTA and CDR2 as FQGNSA. This CDR3 is 15 amino acids long. The V end lost 4 bases, the J end lost 8 bases, and 17 bases lay between the germline ends. The CDR3 bases are TGTGCCAGCAGCTCCACACAGGGAATAGCGGAAAAACTGTTTTTT. Protein: CASSSTQGIAEKLFF. Based on the CDR3 plus reference TRBV7-2 and TRBJ1-4, the full variable domain is GAGVSQSPSNKVTEKGKDVELRCDPISGHTALYWYRQSLGQGLEFLIYFQGNSAPDKSGLPSDRFSAERTGGSVSTLTIQRTQQEDSAVYLCASSSTQGIAEKLFFGSGTQLSVL.

The chain combines TRBV30 with TRBJ1-5; 9 positions agree with TRBD1. After removal of 2 bases from V and 6 bases from J, the junction contained 8 bases not matched to a gene. CDR1 and CDR2 from the germline V gene are GTSNPN and SVGIG (reference sequence). The CDR3 runs 15 residues. In nucleotides, the CDR3 is TGTGCCTGGAGTTATCGGACAGGGGAGGTTCAGCCCCAGCATTTT. Translating it yields CAWSYRTGEVQPQHF.

Judged by abundance, this clone is medium-sized. The V gene is TRBV7-9, the J gene TRBJ1-1, with 8 bases lining up with TRBD1. This CDR3 spans 15 amino acids. The V gene end was trimmed by 5 bases and the J gene end by 1 base; junction bases not matched to a gene: 6. CDR1 and CDR2 (germline): SEHNR, FQNEAQ (reference sequence). CDR3 sequence: CASSHRTGRNTEAFF. The CDR3 DNA sequence: TGTGCCAGCAGCCACAGGACAGGGAGGAACACTGAAGCTTTCTTT. The full variable domain, in which reference TRBV7-9 and TRBJ1-1 provide the parts outside the CDR3, is DTGVSQNPRHKITKRGQNVTFRCDPISEHNRLYWYRQTLGQGPEFLTYFQNEAQLEKSRLLSDRFSAERPKGSFSTLEIQRTEQGDSAMYLCASSHRTGRNTEAFFGQGTRLTVV.

The gene calls are TRBV6-1 and TRBJ1-5, with 7 positions matching TRBD1. This CDR3 is built from 17 residues. From germline, CDR1 is MNHNS and CDR2 SASEGT. The junction had 7 bases not matched to a gene; V was cut back by 2 bases and J by 0 bases. Here the CDR3 DNA reads TGTGCCAGCAGTGAATATGGGACAGCGTATAGCAATCAGCCCCAGCATTTT. Its protein is CASSEYGTAYSNQPQHF.

About this clone itself: An end of the junction does not agree with germline; a read error may underlie this. The chain links TRBV7-9 to TRBJ1-3; D might be TRBD1 (6 bases). The CDR3 is made up of 16 amino acids. Per the germline V gene, CDR1 is SEHNR and CDR2 is FQNEAQ (reference sequence). The CDR3 reads CSSSTFKQGSGNTIYF. CDR3 nucleotide sequence: TGTTCCAGCAGCACCTTTAAACAGGGCTCTGGAAACACCATATATTTT.

The CDR3 coding sequence is TGTGCCAGCAGCGCAGAGACAGGGCGGGGCTATGGCTACACCTTC. Amino acids: CASSAETGRGYGYTF. The rearrangement links TRBV9 to TRBJ1-2, with TRBD1 matching over 7 bases. The V and J ends lost 3 bases and 4 bases, in that order; junction bases with no gene match: 9. CDR3 length equals 15 residues. Germline CDR1 is SGDLS and CDR2 is YYNGEE.

This chain uses TRBV6-6 with TRBJ1-6; a possible D gene is TRBD1 (6 bases). V lost 7 bases to trimming and J lost 7 bases, with 17 bases between them. CDR3 length: 15 residues. CDR1 is MNHNY and CDR2 is SVGAGI in the germline V gene (reference sequence). CDR3 amino acids: CASTVTTGPNSPLHF. DNA of the CDR3: TGTGCCAGCACCGTCACTACAGGGCCCAATTCACCCCTCCACTTT.

This chain links TRBV28 with TRBJ1-5, with D perhaps matching TRBD1 (6 bases). The V and J ends lost 7 bases and 4 bases respectively, with 14 bases between them. Germline CDR1 MDHEN, CDR2 SYDVKM. The CDR3 covers 14 residues. The CDR3: CASTAGGQNQPQHF. DNA for the CDR3: TGTGCCAGCACGGCCGGCGGACAGAATCAGCCCCAGCATTTT.